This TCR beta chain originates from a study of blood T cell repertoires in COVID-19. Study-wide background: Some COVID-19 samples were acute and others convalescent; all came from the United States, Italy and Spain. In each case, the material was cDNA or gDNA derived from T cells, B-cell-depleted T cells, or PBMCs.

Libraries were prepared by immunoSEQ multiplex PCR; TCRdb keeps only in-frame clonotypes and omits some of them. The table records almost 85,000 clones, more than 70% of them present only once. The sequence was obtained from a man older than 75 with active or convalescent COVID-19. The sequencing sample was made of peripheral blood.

The CDR3 sequence is CAIGREKLFF. The CDR3 bases are TGTGCCATCGGGAGGGAAAAACTGTTTTTT. This chain uses TRBV21-1 with TRBJ1-4. TRBV21-1 is flagged as a pseudogene. The CDR3 has 10 residues.